The 5 T cell receptor beta chains below were found in one sample sequenced in a study of T cells after yellow fever vaccination. TCRdb called the 5' RACE reads again in MiXCR, with one record for every CDR3 protein. This sample has about 630,000 distinct CDR3 sequences, with about 12% found just once. Sequences were derived from PBMCs, sampled on the day of the yellow fever booster vaccination. The receptors derive from a man aged 30-40 years who received the YFV17D yellow fever vaccine.

At least ten counts were recorded for this clonotype. This chain uses TRBV27 with TRBJ2-2; D unclear. Germline V lookup: CDR1 MNHEY, CDR2 SMNVEV (reference sequence). V was pared by 4 bases and J by 2 bases, with 8 bases between. This CDR3 region has 14 residues. CDR3 bases: TGTGCCAGCAGTTCTCAAACCAACACCGGGGAGCTGTTTTTT. Its translation: CASSSQTNTGELFF.

This clonotype was found a few times. J is TRBJ2-3 and V is TRBV6-1, with D perhaps matching TRBD2 (6 bases). Germline lookup yields CDR1 MNHNS and CDR2 SASEGT. CDR3 size: 13 residues. Trimming stripped 8 bases from V and 1 base from J, with 10 bases between. The CDR3 region has the DNA TGTGCCAGCGGCGGGACCCGCACAGATACGCAGTATTTT. It specifies CASGGTRTDTQYF.

The chain uses TRBV4-3 and TRBJ2-3; no clear D. This CDR3 is built from 14 residues. Trimming pared 0 bases from V and 1 base from J, leaving 5 bases between. Per germline, CDR1 LGHNA and CDR2 YSLEER. This CDR3 reads CASSQERGTDTQYF. The CDR3 region has the DNA TGCGCCAGCAGCCAAGAACGGGGCACAGATACGCAGTATTTT.

This clonotype was counted ten times or more. V and J are TRBV2 and TRBJ1-5; D call uncertain. Germline loops: CDR1 SNHLY, CDR2 FYNNEI. The V and J ends lost 3 bases and 2 bases respectively, with 8 bases between them. CDR3 size: 14 residues. The DNA of the CDR3 is TGTGCCAGCAGTGATTCAGGCGGCAATCAGCCCCAGCATTTT. It specifies CASSDSGGNQPQHF. The full variable domain, in which reference TRBV2 and TRBJ1-5 provide the parts outside the CDR3, is EPEVTQTPSHQVTQMGQEVILRCVPISNHLYFYWYRQILGQKVEFLVSFYNNEISEKSEIFDDQFSVERPDGSNFTLKIRSTKLEDSAMYFCASSDSGGNQPQHFGDGTRLSIL.

This clonotype was picked up a small number of times. This sequence joins TRBV4-3 and TRBJ1-2, with D hard to call. Germline V gives CDR1 LGHNA, CDR2 YSLEER. CDR3 length: 14 residues. V lost 5 bases and J lost 5, with 15 bases in between. CDR3 bases: TGCGCCAGCAGCAAACGGACGGACTTTTATGGCTACACCTTC. Translating gives CASSKRTDFYGYTF.